One sample yielded the 14 T cell receptor beta chains listed below, sequenced in a study of CD8 T cells in Susac syndrome. With random hexamers, roughly 0.45 to 1 ug RNA was reverse transcribed. Each CDR3 protein gets one entry after TCRdb re-called the immunoSEQ multiplex PCR reads with MiXCR. The sample includes 150,000 or so distinct CDR3 sequences, 95% of them seen just once. Sequenced material: CD8+ T cells from PBMCs. The receptor source for this set is a human donor with multiple sclerosis.

This clonotype was recorded once. This sequence joins TRBV27 and TRBJ2-1; no definite D call. The CDR3 extends over 16 amino acids. V lost 0 bases and J lost 1, with 10 bases in between. The germline CDR1 and CDR2 sequences are MNHEY and SMNVEV (reference sequence). This CDR3 is CASSLSAYSSYNEQFF. The CDR3 nucleotides are TGTGCCAGCAGTTTATCGGCTTACAGTTCCTACAATGAGCAGTTCTTC.

V is TRBV20-1 and J is TRBJ1-1; tentatively, D is TRBD1 (5 bases). Germline V lookup: CDR1 DFQATT, CDR2 SNEGSKA (reference sequence). This CDR3 has 13 residues. Trimming took 3 bases from V and 5 from J, leaving 13 bases between them. The CDR3 nucleotides read TGCAGTGCTAGCGGGGGAGGAGAAACTGAAGCTTTCTTT. Translated, it gives CSASGGGETEAFF.

The J gene is TRBJ1-1, the V gene TRBV30; D gene ambiguous. V lost 5 bases, J lost 11 bases, and 24 bases lay in between. Germline V lookup: CDR1 GTSNPN, CDR2 SVGIG (reference sequence). The CDR3 contains 14 residues. CDR3 in DNA: TGTGCCTGGTGGAGATACGAGGGTCGTGCAGCGGCTTTCTTT. This translates into CAWWRYEGRAAAFF.

Written as DNA, the CDR3 is TGTGCCAGCAGCTGGTCAGGTGCCTACGAGCAGTACGTC. Amino acid sequence: CASSWSGAYEQYV. The rearrangement joins TRBV7-6 to TRBJ2-7; unclear D gene. Deletions cut 4 bases from V and 2 bases from J, with 9 bases between. Germline-derived CDR1 and CDR2 are SGHVS and FNYEAQ. The CDR3 consists of 13 residues.

J is TRBJ2-2 and V is TRBV20-1; D is undetermined. The length of the CDR3 is 15 residues. Trimming took 0 bases from V and 2 from J, leaving 10 bases between them. CDR1 is DFQATT, CDR2 SNEGSKA, per germline (reference sequence). For the CDR3, the DNA is TGCAGTGCTAGAGATCGAACTAAAAACACCGGGGAGCTGTTTTTT. Protein product: CSARDRTKNTGELFF.

The chain joins TRBV30 to TRBJ1-1, with a weak D call TRBD1 (6 bases). The V end lost 4 bases, the J end lost 5 bases, and 14 bases lay between the germline ends. The CDR3 loop spans 13 amino acids. Looked up from germline, CDR1 is GTSNPN and CDR2 is SVGIG (reference sequence). The CDR3 reads CAWTTGGPTEAFF. In DNA, the CDR3 is TGTGCCTGGACAACCGGGGGCCCGACTGAAGCTTTCTTT.

The chain is built from TRBV6-5 and TRBJ2-1, with TRBD2 matching over 11 bases. Germline CDR1 MNHEY, CDR2 SVGAGI. The CDR3 extends over 15 amino acids. V shed 0 bases, J shed 8 bases, and the junction held 3 bases outside the gene matches. The CDR3 here is CASSYSLAGGYEQFF. The CDR3 nucleotides read TGTGCCAGCAGTTACTCGCTAGCGGGGGGCTATGAGCAGTTCTTC.

The genes are TRBV7-9 and TRBJ2-3, with D maybe TRBD2 (5 bases). The germline V gene has CDR1 SEHNR and CDR2 FQNEAQ (reference sequence). CDR3 size: 12 residues. Trimming took 6 bases from V and 6 from J, leaving 10 bases between them. CDR3: CASRPGYDTQYF. The CDR3 nucleotides read TGTGCCAGCAGGCCGGGATACGATACGCAGTATTTT.

The chain joins TRBV20-1 to TRBJ2-1; 8 bases map to TRBD1. Germline V gives CDR1 DFQATT, CDR2 SNEGSKA (reference sequence). The CDR3 has 14 amino acids. V trimming: 8 bases; J trimming: 5 bases; junction bases outside the gene matches: 11. The CDR3 sequence is CSTDRDRNNNEQFF. In DNA form, the CDR3 reads TGCAGTACCGATAGGGACAGGAATAACAATGAGCAGTTCTTC.

V gene TRBV20-1 combines with J gene TRBJ1-3, with D uncertain. The CDR3 extends over 17 amino acids. CDR1 DFQATT and CDR2 SNEGSKA come from the germline V gene (reference sequence). With 3 bases removed from V and 2 bases from J, the gap between germline ends came to 20 bases. The CDR3 DNA sequence: TGCAGTGCTAGCCCCTCCGCGACCCCACAACCTGGAAACACCATATATTTT. It specifies CSASPSATPQPGNTIYF.

The chain carries TRBV7-9 and TRBJ2-3, with 7 bases that match TRBD1. The germline CDR1 and CDR2 sequences are SEHNR and FQNEAQ (reference sequence). This CDR3 spans 14 amino acids. The junction had 6 bases not matched to a gene; V was cut back by 7 bases and J by 2 bases. The CDR3: CASNPGTATDTQYF. CDR3 nucleotide sequence: TGTGCCAGCAACCCCGGGACAGCCACAGATACGCAGTATTTT.

The chain links TRBV12-3 or TRBV12-4 to TRBJ2-3; D possibly corresponds to TRBD2 (5 bases). This CDR3 is built from 14 residues. Trimming left V 1 base short and J 7 bases short, with 12 bases between. This chain's CDR3 is CASSLGTGVNTQYF. The CDR3 bases are TGTGCCAGCAGTTTAGGTACCGGGGTGAATACGCAGTATTTT.

This chain connects TRBV20-1 to TRBJ2-7; D possibly corresponds to TRBD2 (5 bases). Trimming took 4 bases from V and 2 from J, leaving 18 bases between them. This CDR3 has 15 amino acids. CDR1 is DFQATT, CDR2 SNEGSKA, per germline (reference sequence). The CDR3 bases are TGCAGTGCTATTGAGTCGGGGTTGGAGACCTACGAGCAGTACTTC. Residues: CSAIESGLETYEQYF.

The J gene is TRBJ1-2, the V gene TRBV27, with D perhaps TRBD1 (5 bases). The CDR3 contains 12 residues. The V gene's germline CDR1 is MNHEY and CDR2 SMNVEV (reference sequence). V dropped 6 bases and J dropped 2 bases, with 7 bases sitting between them. CDR3: CASRGDNYGYTF. The CDR3 nucleotides read TGTGCCAGCAGAGGGGACAACTATGGCTACACCTTC.